The source of this T cell receptor (beta chain) is a study of blood T cell repertoires in COVID-19. Original processing notes: Nucleated cell number was recorded as an estimate derived from reference gene primer amplification. Using immunoSEQ multiplex PCR, the repertoire was profiled, and TCRdb retains in-frame clones only, with some absent. Clone size and the V and J calls come from that table; the DNA yielded D and trimming. The data show 150,000 to 200,000 clones, with more than 75% seen just once and around 7% held by the top ten. The study counted Cohort 3 donors as recovered given two negative PCRs, clearance, or symptom resolution. The CDR3 consists of 15 residues. Germline loops: CDR1 SGHAT, CDR2 FQNNGV. V was trimmed by 1 base and J by 1 base, leaving 10 bases between them.

This TCR was sampled from a woman between 45 and 60 years old who had recovered from COVID-19. Sequencing used PBMCs or T cells enriched from blood (not recorded which). The chain carries TRBV11-2 and TRBJ2-5, with D perhaps TRBD2 (6 bases). The CDR3 spells CASSLVAGTQETQYF. The CDR3 DNA is TGTGCCAGCAGCTTAGTGGCGGGGACCCAAGAGACCCAGTACTTC.